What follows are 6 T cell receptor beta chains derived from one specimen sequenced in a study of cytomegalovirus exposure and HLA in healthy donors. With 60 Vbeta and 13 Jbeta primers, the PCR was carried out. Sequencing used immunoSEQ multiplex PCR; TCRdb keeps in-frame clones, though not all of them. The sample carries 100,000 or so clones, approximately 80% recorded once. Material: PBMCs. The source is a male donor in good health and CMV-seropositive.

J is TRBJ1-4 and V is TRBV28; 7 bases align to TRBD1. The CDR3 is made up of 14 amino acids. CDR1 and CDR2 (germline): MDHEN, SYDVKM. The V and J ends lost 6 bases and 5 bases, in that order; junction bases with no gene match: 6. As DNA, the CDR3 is TGTGCCAGCAGATACGGGACAGCGAATGAAAAACTGTTTTTT. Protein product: CASRYGTANEKLFF.

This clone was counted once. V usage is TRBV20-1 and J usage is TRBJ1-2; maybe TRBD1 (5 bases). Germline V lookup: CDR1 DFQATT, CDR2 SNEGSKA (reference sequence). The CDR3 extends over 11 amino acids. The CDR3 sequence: CGQLARNGYTF. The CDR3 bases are TGCGGACAACTTGCGAGAAACGGCTACACCTTC.

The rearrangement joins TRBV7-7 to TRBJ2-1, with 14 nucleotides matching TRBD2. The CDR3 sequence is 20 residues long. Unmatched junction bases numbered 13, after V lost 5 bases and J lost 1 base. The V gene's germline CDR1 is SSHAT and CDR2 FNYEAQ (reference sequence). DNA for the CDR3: TGTGCCAGCAGCCCCCGCCCCGGGACTAGCGGGAGAAGGTCCTACAATGAGCAGTTCTTC. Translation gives CASSPRPGTSGRRSYNEQFF.

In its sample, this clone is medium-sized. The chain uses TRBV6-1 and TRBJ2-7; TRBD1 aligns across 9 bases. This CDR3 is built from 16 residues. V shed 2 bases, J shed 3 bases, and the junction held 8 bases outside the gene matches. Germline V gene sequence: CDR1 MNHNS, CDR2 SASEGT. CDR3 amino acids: CASSELDRGMYYEQYF. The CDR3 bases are TGTGCCAGCAGTGAATTAGACAGGGGGATGTACTACGAGCAGTACTTC.

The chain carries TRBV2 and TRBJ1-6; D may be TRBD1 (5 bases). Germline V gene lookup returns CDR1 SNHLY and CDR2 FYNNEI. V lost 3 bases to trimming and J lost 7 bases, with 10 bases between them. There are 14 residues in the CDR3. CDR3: CASSERRGNSPLHF. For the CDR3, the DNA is TGTGCCAGCAGTGAGAGGCGGGGGAATTCACCCCTCCACTTT.

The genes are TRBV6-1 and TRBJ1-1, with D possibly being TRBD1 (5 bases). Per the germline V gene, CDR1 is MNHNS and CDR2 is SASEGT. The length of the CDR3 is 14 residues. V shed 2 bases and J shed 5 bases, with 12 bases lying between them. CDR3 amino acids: CASSEFWRGTEAFF. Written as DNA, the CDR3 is TGTGCCAGCAGTGAATTTTGGAGGGGTACTGAAGCTTTCTTT.